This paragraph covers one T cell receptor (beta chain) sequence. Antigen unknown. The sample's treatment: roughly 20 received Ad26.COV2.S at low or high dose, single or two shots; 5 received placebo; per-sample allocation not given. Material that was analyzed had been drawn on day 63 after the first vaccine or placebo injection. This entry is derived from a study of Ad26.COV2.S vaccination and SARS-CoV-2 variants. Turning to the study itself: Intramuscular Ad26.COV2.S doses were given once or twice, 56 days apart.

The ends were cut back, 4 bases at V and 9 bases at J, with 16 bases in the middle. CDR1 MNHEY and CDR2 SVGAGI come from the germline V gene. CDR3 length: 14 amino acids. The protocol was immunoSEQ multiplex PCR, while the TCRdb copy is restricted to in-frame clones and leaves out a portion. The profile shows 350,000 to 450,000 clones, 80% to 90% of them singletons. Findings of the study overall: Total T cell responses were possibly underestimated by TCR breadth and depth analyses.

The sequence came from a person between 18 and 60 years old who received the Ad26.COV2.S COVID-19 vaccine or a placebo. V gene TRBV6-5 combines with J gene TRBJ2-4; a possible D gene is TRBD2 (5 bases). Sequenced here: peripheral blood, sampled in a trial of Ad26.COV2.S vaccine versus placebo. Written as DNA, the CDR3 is TGTGCCAGCAGTTCTCCCGGGCCCCGGGGCATTCAGTACTTC. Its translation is CASSSPGPRGIQYF.